This T cell receptor (beta chain) was sequenced for a study of blood T cell repertoires in COVID-19 (dated by TCRdb to 2019 to 2021). Regarding the research as a whole: Samples from collaborators originated in the United States, Italy and Spain and spanned both the acute and convalescent phases of COVID-19. The prospective study material was composed of cDNA or gDNA derived from T cells, B-cell-depleted T cells, or PBMCs. Subjects who had been exposed to COVID-19, were actively infected with it, or had recovered from it provided the deeply sampled blood TCRbeta repertoires that made up the dataset. The repertoires were released in a freely available public database intended as a resource for research on the immune response to SARS-CoV-2. The samples were drawn from two sources: the first 160 participants of the ongoing ImmuneRACE study, and 1,000 to 1,500 subjects contributed by 6 global collaborators. Nearly every sample came with metadata listing a de-identified subject ID, COVID-19 status, age in years and sex. HLA class I and class II types, where available, came from metadata supplied by the sample provider rather than from assay-based typing.

The CDR3 starts with the cysteine, ends with the phenylalanine, and has 17 residues. Only the CDR3 DNA is retained, 51 bases long and in frame from the first base. CDR1 and CDR2, looked up from the germline V gene, are SGDLS and YYNGEE. Germline trimming: 3 bases from V, 4 bases from J; junction bases outside gene matches: 15. The immunoSEQ Assay, a bias-controlled multiplex PCR, was used to amplify TCRbeta CDR3 regions from genomic DNA. The authors processed their data as follows. The number of nucleated cells in each sample was estimated by amplification of reference gene primers within the assay. To quantify the absolute abundance of each unique TCRbeta CDR3 rearrangement, sequence reads were collapsed and filtered. Productive Simpson clonality was computed per sample as the square root of Simpson's diversity index over productive rearrangements. TCRdb carries this immuneACCESS record with in-frame sequences only. Its versions omit some clonotypes, under half of them owing to an unresolved V gene in the studies checked, with the rest unexplained. V, J and clone size are taken as reported in that table, and D and trimming were inferred from the DNA itself. The sample contains tens of thousands of clones, 77% of them found a single time. The top ten constitute about 40% of the sample.

On the study overall, not on this receptor specifically: The amount of clinical and demographic metadata varied by source and participant and was provided uncurated.

Each collaborating institution followed its own protocols to collect whole blood in K2EDTA tubes. For TCRbeta analysis, collaborators shipped samples in one of three forms: frozen whole blood, isolated PBMCs, or DNA extracted from either of those sample types. Concerning this clone itself: There is no known antigen for this receptor. No much larger clonotype is one base removed from it; base qualities were not supplied.

This receptor chain uses TRBV9 and TRBJ1-2, with 7 middle bases fitting TRBD1. Specimen: peripheral blood. The receptor was derived from a man aged 65-85 years with active or convalescent COVID-19. The CDR3 reads as follows: CASSDGTELIRGYGYTF. The DNA reads as follows: TGTGCCAGCAGCGACGGGACAGAACTAATTAGGGGCTATGGCTACACCTTC.